Listed below are T cell receptor beta chains from one sample, sequenced in a study of cytomegalovirus exposure and HLA in healthy donors. The assay was immunoSEQ multiplex PCR, and TCRdb's table has in-frame clones only and misses some. The sample lists about 100,000 clones; 60% to 85% were seen once. The specimen sequenced was PBMCs. These receptors were taken from a female donor in good health and CMV-seropositive. CDR3s include the opening cysteine and the closing phenylalanine or tryptophan. The D gene is left open where the match is weak. Expanded clones are given a class, and other clones once, few, many or no size at all.

J gene: TRBJ1-4; clone size: -; D gene: -; V gene: TRBV7-6; CDR3 DNA: TGTGCCAGCGGCTCTACAGCAACTAATGAAAAACTGTTTTTT; CDR3 protein: CASGSTATNEKLFF
J gene: TRBJ2-4; clone size: -; D gene: -; V gene: TRBV5-4; CDR3 DNA: TGTGCCAGCAGCTCCGACTTCTCCAAAAACATTCAGTACTTC; CDR3 protein: CASSSDFSKNIQYF
J gene: TRBJ2-5; clone size: -; D gene: -; V gene: TRBV2; CDR3 DNA: TGTGCCAGCAGAATTGAGGGTCAAGAGACCCAGTACTTC; CDR3 protein: CASRIEGQETQYF
J gene: TRBJ2-2; clone size: once; D gene: -; V gene: TRBV11-2; CDR3 DNA: TGTGCCAGCAAGCCTGGCGGGAAAACCGGGGAGCTGTTTTTT; CDR3 protein: CASKPGGKTGELFF
J gene: TRBJ1-5; clone size: -; D gene: -; V gene: TRBV5-4; CDR3 DNA: TGTGCCAGCAGCTCCAACAGGGATGGGCCCCAGCATTTT; CDR3 protein: CASSSNRDGPQHF
J gene: TRBJ1-2; clone size: few; D gene: TRBD1; V gene: TRBV30; CDR3 DNA: TGTGCCCAGGGACAGGGGGTCTATGGCTACACCTTC; CDR3 protein: CAQGQGVYGYTF
J gene: TRBJ1-3; clone size: -; D gene: -; V gene: TRBV2; CDR3 DNA: TGTGCCAGCAGCAGGGGTCCGGGCTCTGGAAACACCATATATTTT; CDR3 protein: CASSRGPGSGNTIYF
J gene: TRBJ2-1; clone size: few; D gene: TRBD2; V gene: TRBV28; CDR3 DNA: TGTGCCAGCGCAGCGGGAGGCTCCTACAATGAGCAGTTCTTC; CDR3 protein: CASAAGGSYNEQFF
J gene: TRBJ2-5; clone size: -; D gene: TRBD2; V gene: TRBV4-1; CDR3 DNA: TGCGCCAGCAGCCAAGTCAGACTAGCGGGAGCGGAGACCCAGTACTTC; CDR3 protein: CASSQVRLAGAETQYF
J gene: TRBJ2-7; clone size: -; D gene: TRBD1; V gene: TRBV6-5; CDR3 DNA: TGTGCCAGCAGTTACGACAGGGCCAGGAACGAGCAGTACTTC; CDR3 protein: CASSYDRARNEQYF
J gene: TRBJ1-6; clone size: -; D gene: -; V gene: TRBV9; CDR3 DNA: TGTGCCAGCAGCGTAGCGGGGGGTGATAATTCACCCCTCCACTTT; CDR3 protein: CASSVAGGDNSPLHF
J gene: TRBJ1-5; clone size: -; D gene: -; V gene: TRBV7-2; CDR3 DNA: TGTGCCAGCAGCTTCGGCAGGGCTAGCAATCAGCCCCAGCATTTT; CDR3 protein: CASSFGRASNQPQHF
J gene: TRBJ2-2; clone size: -; D gene: TRBD1; V gene: TRBV6-5; CDR3 DNA: TGTGCCAGCAGCCGGGACAGGGTCACCGGGGAGCTGTTTTTT; CDR3 protein: CASSRDRVTGELFF
J gene: TRBJ1-4; clone size: -; D gene: TRBD1; V gene: TRBV6-5; CDR3 DNA: TGTGCCAGTAAACAGGGGACAGCTAATGAAAAACTGTTTTTT; CDR3 protein: CASKQGTANEKLFF
J gene: TRBJ2-7; clone size: -; D gene: TRBD2; V gene: TRBV27; CDR3 DNA: TGTGCCAGAGACTACGGGAGGGGCCCCTTTTCATTACGGCGCTACGAGCAGTACTTC; CDR3 protein: CARDYGRGPFSLRRYEQYF
J gene: TRBJ1-2; clone size: once; D gene: -; V gene: TRBV5-8; CDR3 DNA: TGTGCCAGCAGCTTTGGGGGCGGAGGCTATGGCTACACCTTC; CDR3 protein: CASSFGGGGYGYTF
J gene: TRBJ1-1; clone size: -; D gene: -; V gene: TRBV5-1; CDR3 DNA: TGCGCCAGCAGGCCACAGGGATCCGAGATGGGCACTGAAGCTTTCTTT; CDR3 protein: CASRPQGSEMGTEAFF
J gene: TRBJ2-7; clone size: -; D gene: TRBD1; V gene: TRBV7-2; CDR3 DNA: TGTGCCAGCAGCGGCTTCGGGACAGGCCTCTCCTACGAGCAGTACTTC; CDR3 protein: CASSGFGTGLSYEQYF
J gene: TRBJ1-5; clone size: -; D gene: -; V gene: TRBV5-1; CDR3 DNA: TGCGCCAGCAGCTTCGGGGGGGGGAGCAATCAGCCCCAGCATTTT; CDR3 protein: CASSFGGGSNQPQHF
J gene: TRBJ1-1; clone size: -; D gene: -; V gene: TRBV6-1; CDR3 DNA: TGTGCCAGCAGTGAAGTAGGGGGGGAGGACGAAGCTTTCTTT; CDR3 protein: CASSEVGGEDEAFF
J gene: TRBJ2-7; clone size: -; D gene: TRBD2; V gene: TRBV27; CDR3 DNA: TGTGCCAGCCTTCCCCGGGGGCAGGAAACGGGACTAGCGGGGGCACGGCAGTACTTC; CDR3 protein: CASLPRGQETGLAGARQYF
J gene: TRBJ1-2; clone size: -; D gene: TRBD1; V gene: TRBV6-5; CDR3 DNA: TGTGCCAGCAGCTCGGGACAGGGAAGCCATGGCTACACCTTC; CDR3 protein: CASSSGQGSHGYTF
J gene: TRBJ1-1; clone size: -; D gene: TRBD1; V gene: TRBV5-1; CDR3 DNA: TGCGCCAGCAGCTCTTCGGGACAGGGGAACACTGAAGCTTTCTTT; CDR3 protein: CASSSSGQGNTEAFF
J gene: TRBJ1-1; clone size: -; D gene: -; V gene: TRBV7-9; CDR3 DNA: TGTGCCAGCAGCTTAGAGGGGTCGGGTGGGGCGCAAGCTTTCTTT; CDR3 protein: CASSLEGSGGAQAFF
J gene: TRBJ2-6; clone size: -; D gene: -; V gene: TRBV13; CDR3 DNA: TGTGCCAGCAGCCAGGCTTACAGGAGACCCAGCTCTGGGGCCAACGTCCTGACTTTC; CDR3 protein: CASSQAYRRPSSGANVLTF